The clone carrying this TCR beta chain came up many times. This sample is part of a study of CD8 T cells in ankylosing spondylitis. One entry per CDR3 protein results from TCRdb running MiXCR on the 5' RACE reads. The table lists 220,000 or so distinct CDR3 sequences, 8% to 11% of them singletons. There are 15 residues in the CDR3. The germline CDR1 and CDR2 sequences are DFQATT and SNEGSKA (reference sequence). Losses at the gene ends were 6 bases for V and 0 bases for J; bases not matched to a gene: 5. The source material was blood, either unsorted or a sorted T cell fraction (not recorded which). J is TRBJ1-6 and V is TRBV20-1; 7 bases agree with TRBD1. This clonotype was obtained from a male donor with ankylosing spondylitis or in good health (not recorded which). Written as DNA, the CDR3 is TGCAGTGCAGAGGCAGGGGGCTCCTATAATTCACCCCTCCACTTT. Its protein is CSAEAGGSYNSPLHF.